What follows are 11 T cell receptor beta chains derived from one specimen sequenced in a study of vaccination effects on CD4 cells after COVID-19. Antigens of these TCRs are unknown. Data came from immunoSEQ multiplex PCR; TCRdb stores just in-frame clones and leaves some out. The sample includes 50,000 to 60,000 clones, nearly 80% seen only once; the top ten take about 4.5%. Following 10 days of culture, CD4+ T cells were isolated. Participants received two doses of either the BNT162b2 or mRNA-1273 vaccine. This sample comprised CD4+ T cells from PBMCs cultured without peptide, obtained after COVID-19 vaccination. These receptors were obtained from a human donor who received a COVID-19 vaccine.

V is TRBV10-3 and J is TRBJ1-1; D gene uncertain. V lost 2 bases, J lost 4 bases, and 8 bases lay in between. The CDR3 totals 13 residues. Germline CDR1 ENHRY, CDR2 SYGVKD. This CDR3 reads CAISERIGTEAFF. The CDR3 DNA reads TGTGCCATCAGTGAGAGGATTGGCACTGAAGCTTTCTTT.

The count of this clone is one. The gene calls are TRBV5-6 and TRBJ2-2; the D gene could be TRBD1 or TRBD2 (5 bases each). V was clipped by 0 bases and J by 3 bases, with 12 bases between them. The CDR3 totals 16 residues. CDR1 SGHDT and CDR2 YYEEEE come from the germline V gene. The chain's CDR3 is CASSLGGRIYTGELFF. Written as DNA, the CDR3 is TGTGCCAGCAGCTTGGGGGGGAGAATCTACACCGGGGAGCTGTTTTTT.

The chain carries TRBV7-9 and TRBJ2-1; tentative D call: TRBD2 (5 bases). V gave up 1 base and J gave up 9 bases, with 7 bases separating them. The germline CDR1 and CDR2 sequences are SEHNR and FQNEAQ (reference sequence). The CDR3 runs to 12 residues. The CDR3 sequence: CASSLEAGEQFF. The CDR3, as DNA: TGTGCCAGCAGCTTAGAGGCGGGTGAGCAGTTCTTC.

For the CDR3, the DNA is TGTGCCATCAGTGAGTCGAACAATTACAATGAGCAGTTCTTC. Encoded protein: CAISESNNYNEQFF. The rearrangement links TRBV10-3 to TRBJ2-1; the D is unclear. The CDR3 is 14 residues long. Germline-derived CDR1 and CDR2 are ENHRY and SYGVKD. Trimming removed 0 bases at V and 4 bases at J, with 7 bases between.

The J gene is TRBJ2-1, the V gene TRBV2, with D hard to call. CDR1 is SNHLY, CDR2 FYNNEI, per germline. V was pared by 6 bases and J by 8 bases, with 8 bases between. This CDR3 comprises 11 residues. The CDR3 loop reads CASSFFDEQFF. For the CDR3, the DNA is TGTGCCAGCAGCTTTTTCGATGAGCAGTTCTTC.

CDR3 sequence: CASSQGEVGETQYF. The CDR3 DNA sequence: TGCGCCAGCAGTCAGGGCGAAGTGGGGGAGACCCAGTACTTC. The chain uses TRBV5-1 and TRBJ2-5; possibly TRBD1 for D (5 bases). The CDR3 is 14 residues long. V gave up 5 bases and J gave up 5 bases, with 16 bases separating them. Germline assignment: CDR1 SGHRS and CDR2 YFSETQ.

The CDR3 protein is CASSEVGGAAQQPQHF. The CDR3 DNA is TGTGCCAGCAGTGAAGTGGGGGGCGCGGCCCAACAGCCCCAGCATTTT. The genes are TRBV6-1 and TRBJ1-5, with D possibly being TRBD1 (6 bases). Trimming pared 1 base from V and 7 bases from J, leaving 17 bases between. The CDR3 loop spans 16 amino acids. In germline, CDR1 is MNHNS, CDR2 SASEGT.

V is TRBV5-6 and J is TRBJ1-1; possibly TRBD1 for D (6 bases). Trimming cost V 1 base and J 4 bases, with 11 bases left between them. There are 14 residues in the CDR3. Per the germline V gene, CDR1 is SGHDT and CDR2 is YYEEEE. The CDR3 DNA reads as TGTGCCAGCAGCTTGCTGGGGGCCGGCACTGAAGCTTTCTTT. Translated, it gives CASSLLGAGTEAFF.

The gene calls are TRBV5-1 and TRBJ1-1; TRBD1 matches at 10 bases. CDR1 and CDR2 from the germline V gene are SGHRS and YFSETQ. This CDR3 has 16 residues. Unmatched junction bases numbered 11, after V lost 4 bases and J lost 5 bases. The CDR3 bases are TGCGCCAGCAGCCAACGCAGCCGACAGGGGGCAACTGAAGCTTTCTTT. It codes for CASSQRSRQGATEAFF.

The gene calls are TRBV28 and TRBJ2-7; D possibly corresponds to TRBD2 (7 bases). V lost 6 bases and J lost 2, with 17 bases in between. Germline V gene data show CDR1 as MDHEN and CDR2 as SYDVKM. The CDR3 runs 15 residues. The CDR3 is CASRARGQGTYEQYF. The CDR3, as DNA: TGTGCCAGCAGGGCGCGGGGGCAAGGGACCTACGAGCAGTACTTC.

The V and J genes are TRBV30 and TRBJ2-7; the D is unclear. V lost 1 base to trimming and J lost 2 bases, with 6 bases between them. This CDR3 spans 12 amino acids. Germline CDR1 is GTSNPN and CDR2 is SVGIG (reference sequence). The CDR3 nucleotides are TGTGCCTGGAGTGGTGGGACCTACGAGCAGTACTTC. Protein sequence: CAWSGGTYEQYF.